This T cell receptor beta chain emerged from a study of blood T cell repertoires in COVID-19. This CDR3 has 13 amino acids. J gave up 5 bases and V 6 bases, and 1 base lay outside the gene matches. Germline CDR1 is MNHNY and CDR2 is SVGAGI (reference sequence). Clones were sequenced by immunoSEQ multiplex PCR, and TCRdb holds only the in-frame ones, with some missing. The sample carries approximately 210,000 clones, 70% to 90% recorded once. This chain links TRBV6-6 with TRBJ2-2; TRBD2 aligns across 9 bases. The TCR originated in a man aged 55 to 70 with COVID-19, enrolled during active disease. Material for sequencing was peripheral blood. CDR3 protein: CASRAGGTGELFF. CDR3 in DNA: TGTGCCAGCAGGGCGGGAGGGACCGGGGAGCTGTTTTTT.